This T cell receptor (beta chain) was captured by sequencing in a study of a mutant IDH1 vaccine in newly diagnosed glioma. Study context: The first vaccination came 4-6 weeks after radiotherapy alone, or with temozolomide cycles. Most patients had radiochemotherapy with temozolomide before enrollment; others had one alone.

Time point in this sample: week 11, during vaccination. Every vaccination contained 300 ug of the mutant IDH1 20-mer peptide and was paired with topical imiquimod. Each donor presented with a new WHO grade 3 or 4 astrocytoma that tested IDH1-mutant and showed ATRX loss. Comments on this clone: Its cognate antigen is unknown.

Sequenced by immunoSEQ multiplex PCR; TCRdb stores in-frame clones only, minus some. The profile shows around 27,000 clones, around 77% of them singletons. This TCR came from a woman aged 18-35 years with glioma. The material sequenced was PBMCs, taken from a glioma patient whose treatment included an IDH1 peptide vaccine.

CDR3 DNA sequence: TGTGCCAGCAGCTTAGTTTCTCATCCGACAGGTAACGAGCAGTACTTC. Translation: CASSLVSHPTGNEQYF. The genes are TRBV7-8 and TRBJ2-7, with D possibly being TRBD1 (6 bases). V gave up 1 base and J gave up 5 bases, with 18 bases separating them. This CDR3 is built from 16 residues. In germline, CDR1 is SGHVS, CDR2 FQNEAQ. Filled out from reference TRBV7-8 and TRBJ2-7, the complete variable domain reads GAGVSQSPRYKVAKRGQDVALRCDPISGHVSLFWYQQALGQGPEFLTYFQNEAQLDKSGLPSDRFFAERPEGSVSTLKIQRTQQEDSAVYLCASSLVSHPTGNEQYFGPGTRLTVT.